These 6 T cell receptor beta chains were all obtained from the same sample, sequenced in a study of blood T cell repertoires in COVID-19 (dated by TCRdb to 2020 to 2021). The receptor library was made with the immunoSEQ multiplex PCR assay. What TCRdb holds here is the immuneACCESS table cut down to in-frame rearrangements. Part of the clones is not present; checked against another copy, under half of the missing clones reflect an unresolved V gene, and the others are unexplained. The sample profile shows about 240,000 clones; approximately 85% of them were found once. Of the sample, approximately 13% is held by the ten largest clones. Sequenced input: peripheral blood. These receptors originate from an elderly man with acute or convalescent COVID-19.

The chain uses TRBV29-1 and TRBJ2-3; D gene uncertain. Per germline, CDR1 SQVTM and CDR2 ANQGSEA. V lost 0 bases, J lost 5 bases, and 12 bases lay in between. The CDR3 loop spans 14 amino acids. CDR3 sequence: CSVEDPQRGDTQYF. CDR3 nucleotides: TGCAGCGTTGAAGATCCGCAAAGAGGAGATACGCAGTATTTT.

The gene calls are TRBV23-1 and TRBJ1-1; weak D call: TRBD1 (6 bases). TRBV23-1 qualifies as an ORF whose function is uncertain. V lost 7 bases to trimming and J lost 2 bases, with 14 bases between them. The CDR3 is 14 residues long. CDR3 sequence: CASTRQEPNTEAFF. CDR3 DNA: TGCGCCAGCACCCGACAGGAGCCTAACACTGAAGCTTTCTTT.

This clone was seen once. This chain joins TRBV7-3 and TRBJ2-1; 12 bases align to TRBD2. The CDR3 has 16 amino acids. Germline CDR1 reads SGHTA; CDR2 reads FQGTGA. Unmatched junction bases numbered 8, after V lost 4 bases and J lost 7 bases. CDR3 protein: CASSSRLAGVVNEQFF. In nucleotides, the CDR3 is TGTGCCAGCAGCTCCCGACTAGCGGGAGTTGTGAATGAGCAGTTCTTC. Complete variable domain (other parts from reference TRBV7-3 and TRBJ2-1): GAGVSQTPSNKVTEKGKYVELRCDPISGHTALYWYRQSLGQGPEFLIYFQGTGAADDSGLPNDRFFAVRPEGSVSTLKIQRTERGDSAVYLCASSSRLAGVVNEQFFGPGTRLTVL.

V and J are TRBV11-3 and TRBJ2-5, with TRBD2 matching over 15 bases. Germline V gene data show CDR1 as SGHNT and CDR2 as YENEEA. The trim removed 5 bases at V and 5 bases at J, leaving 12 bases unmatched. This CDR3 is 18 amino acids long. The CDR3 loop reads CASSPGPRGLAGGETQYF. Written as DNA, the CDR3 is TGTGCCAGCAGCCCCGGACCCCGAGGACTAGCGGGGGGGGAGACCCAGTACTTC.

This clone was counted a single time. The chain couples TRBV3-1 (or the pseudogene TRBV3-2) to TRBJ2-7, with 8 nucleotides matching TRBD2. V shed 2 bases and J 12 bases; nucleotides not matched to a gene: 12. The CDR3 is made up of 14 amino acids. The germline V gene encodes CDR1 LGHDT and CDR2 YNNKEL (reference sequence). CDR3 residues: CASSQRLSGAGLYF. The CDR3 DNA reads as TGTGCCAGCAGCCAACGCCTTAGCGGGGCTGGTCTGTACTTC.

The chain has TRBV19 and TRBJ1-1, with 8 nucleotides matching TRBD1. Trimming cost V 5 bases and J 11 bases; bases outside gene matches: 7. CDR1 and CDR2 (germline): LNHDA, SQIVND (reference sequence). The CDR3 extends over 12 amino acids. The CDR3 DNA follows: TGTGCCAGTAGTCCGGACAGGGTAGGCGCTTTCTTT. Translated: CASSPDRVGAFF.